The sequence of this T cell receptor (beta chain) was determined in a study of blood T cell repertoires in COVID-19 (dated by TCRdb to about 2020). About the full investigation: Samples from collaborators originated in the United States, Italy and Spain and spanned both the acute and convalescent phases of COVID-19. The dataset comprised deeply sampled blood TCRbeta repertoires from subjects exposed to, actively infected with, or recovered from COVID-19. Where available, HLA class I and class II types were taken from metadata supplied by the sample provider and were not determined by assay-based typing. The prospective study material was composed of cDNA or gDNA derived from T cells, B-cell-depleted T cells, or PBMCs. The repertoires were made available in a free public database intended to serve as a resource for research on the immune response to SARS-CoV-2. Nearly every sample came with metadata listing a de-identified subject ID, COVID-19 status, age in years and sex. The samples were drawn from the first 160 participants of the ongoing ImmuneRACE study and from over 950 subjects provided by 6 global collaborators. Findings and caveats that apply to the study as a whole: Clinical and demographic metadata were provided uncurated, with the amount varying by source and participant.

This clone was counted only a few times. Which antigen it targets is not known. The input lacks base qualities; no much larger clone sits a single base away. Taken from cysteine to phenylalanine, the CDR3 has 20 residues. Only CDR3 DNA is held: 60 bases, read in frame from base 1. The germline V gene specifies LGHNA as CDR1 and YSLEER as CDR2. The V and J ends are trimmed by 3 bases and 0 bases, leaving 21 bases between them. Whole blood was collected in K2EDTA tubes by collaborating institutions according to the institutions' own protocols. For TCRbeta analysis, collaborator samples were shipped as frozen whole blood, as isolated PBMCs, or as DNA extracted from either sample type. TCRbeta CDR3 regions were amplified from genomic DNA using the immunoSEQ Assay, a bias-controlled multiplex PCR. In the authors' own workflow: The number of nucleated cells in each sample was estimated from the amplification of reference gene primers within the assay. To quantify the absolute abundance of each unique TCRbeta CDR3 rearrangement, sequence reads were collapsed and filtered. For each sample, productive Simpson clonality was calculated as the square root of Simpson's diversity index over productive rearrangements. The source is immuneACCESS, and TCRdb retained only in-frame sequences with V and J called. Part of the clones is not carried over; for the studies checked, unresolved V genes explain less than half of this, and the remainder is unexplained. V and J calls plus clone size are reproduced from that table; the DNA served to infer D and trimming. Across this sample there are about 99,000 clones, with 82% seen only once. Clones ranked in the top ten supply about 5% of the sample.

Sequenced material: peripheral blood. This chain is built from TRBV4-3 and TRBJ2-6, and TRBD2 may be the D gene, going by 6 matching bases. The clonotype comes from a man in his sixties with acute or convalescent COVID-19. CDR3 region: CASSHSDVVGGNSGANVLTF. The DNA sequence reads TGCGCCAGCAGCCACTCGGACGTTGTGGGGGGTAACTCTGGGGCCAACGTCCTGACTTTC.